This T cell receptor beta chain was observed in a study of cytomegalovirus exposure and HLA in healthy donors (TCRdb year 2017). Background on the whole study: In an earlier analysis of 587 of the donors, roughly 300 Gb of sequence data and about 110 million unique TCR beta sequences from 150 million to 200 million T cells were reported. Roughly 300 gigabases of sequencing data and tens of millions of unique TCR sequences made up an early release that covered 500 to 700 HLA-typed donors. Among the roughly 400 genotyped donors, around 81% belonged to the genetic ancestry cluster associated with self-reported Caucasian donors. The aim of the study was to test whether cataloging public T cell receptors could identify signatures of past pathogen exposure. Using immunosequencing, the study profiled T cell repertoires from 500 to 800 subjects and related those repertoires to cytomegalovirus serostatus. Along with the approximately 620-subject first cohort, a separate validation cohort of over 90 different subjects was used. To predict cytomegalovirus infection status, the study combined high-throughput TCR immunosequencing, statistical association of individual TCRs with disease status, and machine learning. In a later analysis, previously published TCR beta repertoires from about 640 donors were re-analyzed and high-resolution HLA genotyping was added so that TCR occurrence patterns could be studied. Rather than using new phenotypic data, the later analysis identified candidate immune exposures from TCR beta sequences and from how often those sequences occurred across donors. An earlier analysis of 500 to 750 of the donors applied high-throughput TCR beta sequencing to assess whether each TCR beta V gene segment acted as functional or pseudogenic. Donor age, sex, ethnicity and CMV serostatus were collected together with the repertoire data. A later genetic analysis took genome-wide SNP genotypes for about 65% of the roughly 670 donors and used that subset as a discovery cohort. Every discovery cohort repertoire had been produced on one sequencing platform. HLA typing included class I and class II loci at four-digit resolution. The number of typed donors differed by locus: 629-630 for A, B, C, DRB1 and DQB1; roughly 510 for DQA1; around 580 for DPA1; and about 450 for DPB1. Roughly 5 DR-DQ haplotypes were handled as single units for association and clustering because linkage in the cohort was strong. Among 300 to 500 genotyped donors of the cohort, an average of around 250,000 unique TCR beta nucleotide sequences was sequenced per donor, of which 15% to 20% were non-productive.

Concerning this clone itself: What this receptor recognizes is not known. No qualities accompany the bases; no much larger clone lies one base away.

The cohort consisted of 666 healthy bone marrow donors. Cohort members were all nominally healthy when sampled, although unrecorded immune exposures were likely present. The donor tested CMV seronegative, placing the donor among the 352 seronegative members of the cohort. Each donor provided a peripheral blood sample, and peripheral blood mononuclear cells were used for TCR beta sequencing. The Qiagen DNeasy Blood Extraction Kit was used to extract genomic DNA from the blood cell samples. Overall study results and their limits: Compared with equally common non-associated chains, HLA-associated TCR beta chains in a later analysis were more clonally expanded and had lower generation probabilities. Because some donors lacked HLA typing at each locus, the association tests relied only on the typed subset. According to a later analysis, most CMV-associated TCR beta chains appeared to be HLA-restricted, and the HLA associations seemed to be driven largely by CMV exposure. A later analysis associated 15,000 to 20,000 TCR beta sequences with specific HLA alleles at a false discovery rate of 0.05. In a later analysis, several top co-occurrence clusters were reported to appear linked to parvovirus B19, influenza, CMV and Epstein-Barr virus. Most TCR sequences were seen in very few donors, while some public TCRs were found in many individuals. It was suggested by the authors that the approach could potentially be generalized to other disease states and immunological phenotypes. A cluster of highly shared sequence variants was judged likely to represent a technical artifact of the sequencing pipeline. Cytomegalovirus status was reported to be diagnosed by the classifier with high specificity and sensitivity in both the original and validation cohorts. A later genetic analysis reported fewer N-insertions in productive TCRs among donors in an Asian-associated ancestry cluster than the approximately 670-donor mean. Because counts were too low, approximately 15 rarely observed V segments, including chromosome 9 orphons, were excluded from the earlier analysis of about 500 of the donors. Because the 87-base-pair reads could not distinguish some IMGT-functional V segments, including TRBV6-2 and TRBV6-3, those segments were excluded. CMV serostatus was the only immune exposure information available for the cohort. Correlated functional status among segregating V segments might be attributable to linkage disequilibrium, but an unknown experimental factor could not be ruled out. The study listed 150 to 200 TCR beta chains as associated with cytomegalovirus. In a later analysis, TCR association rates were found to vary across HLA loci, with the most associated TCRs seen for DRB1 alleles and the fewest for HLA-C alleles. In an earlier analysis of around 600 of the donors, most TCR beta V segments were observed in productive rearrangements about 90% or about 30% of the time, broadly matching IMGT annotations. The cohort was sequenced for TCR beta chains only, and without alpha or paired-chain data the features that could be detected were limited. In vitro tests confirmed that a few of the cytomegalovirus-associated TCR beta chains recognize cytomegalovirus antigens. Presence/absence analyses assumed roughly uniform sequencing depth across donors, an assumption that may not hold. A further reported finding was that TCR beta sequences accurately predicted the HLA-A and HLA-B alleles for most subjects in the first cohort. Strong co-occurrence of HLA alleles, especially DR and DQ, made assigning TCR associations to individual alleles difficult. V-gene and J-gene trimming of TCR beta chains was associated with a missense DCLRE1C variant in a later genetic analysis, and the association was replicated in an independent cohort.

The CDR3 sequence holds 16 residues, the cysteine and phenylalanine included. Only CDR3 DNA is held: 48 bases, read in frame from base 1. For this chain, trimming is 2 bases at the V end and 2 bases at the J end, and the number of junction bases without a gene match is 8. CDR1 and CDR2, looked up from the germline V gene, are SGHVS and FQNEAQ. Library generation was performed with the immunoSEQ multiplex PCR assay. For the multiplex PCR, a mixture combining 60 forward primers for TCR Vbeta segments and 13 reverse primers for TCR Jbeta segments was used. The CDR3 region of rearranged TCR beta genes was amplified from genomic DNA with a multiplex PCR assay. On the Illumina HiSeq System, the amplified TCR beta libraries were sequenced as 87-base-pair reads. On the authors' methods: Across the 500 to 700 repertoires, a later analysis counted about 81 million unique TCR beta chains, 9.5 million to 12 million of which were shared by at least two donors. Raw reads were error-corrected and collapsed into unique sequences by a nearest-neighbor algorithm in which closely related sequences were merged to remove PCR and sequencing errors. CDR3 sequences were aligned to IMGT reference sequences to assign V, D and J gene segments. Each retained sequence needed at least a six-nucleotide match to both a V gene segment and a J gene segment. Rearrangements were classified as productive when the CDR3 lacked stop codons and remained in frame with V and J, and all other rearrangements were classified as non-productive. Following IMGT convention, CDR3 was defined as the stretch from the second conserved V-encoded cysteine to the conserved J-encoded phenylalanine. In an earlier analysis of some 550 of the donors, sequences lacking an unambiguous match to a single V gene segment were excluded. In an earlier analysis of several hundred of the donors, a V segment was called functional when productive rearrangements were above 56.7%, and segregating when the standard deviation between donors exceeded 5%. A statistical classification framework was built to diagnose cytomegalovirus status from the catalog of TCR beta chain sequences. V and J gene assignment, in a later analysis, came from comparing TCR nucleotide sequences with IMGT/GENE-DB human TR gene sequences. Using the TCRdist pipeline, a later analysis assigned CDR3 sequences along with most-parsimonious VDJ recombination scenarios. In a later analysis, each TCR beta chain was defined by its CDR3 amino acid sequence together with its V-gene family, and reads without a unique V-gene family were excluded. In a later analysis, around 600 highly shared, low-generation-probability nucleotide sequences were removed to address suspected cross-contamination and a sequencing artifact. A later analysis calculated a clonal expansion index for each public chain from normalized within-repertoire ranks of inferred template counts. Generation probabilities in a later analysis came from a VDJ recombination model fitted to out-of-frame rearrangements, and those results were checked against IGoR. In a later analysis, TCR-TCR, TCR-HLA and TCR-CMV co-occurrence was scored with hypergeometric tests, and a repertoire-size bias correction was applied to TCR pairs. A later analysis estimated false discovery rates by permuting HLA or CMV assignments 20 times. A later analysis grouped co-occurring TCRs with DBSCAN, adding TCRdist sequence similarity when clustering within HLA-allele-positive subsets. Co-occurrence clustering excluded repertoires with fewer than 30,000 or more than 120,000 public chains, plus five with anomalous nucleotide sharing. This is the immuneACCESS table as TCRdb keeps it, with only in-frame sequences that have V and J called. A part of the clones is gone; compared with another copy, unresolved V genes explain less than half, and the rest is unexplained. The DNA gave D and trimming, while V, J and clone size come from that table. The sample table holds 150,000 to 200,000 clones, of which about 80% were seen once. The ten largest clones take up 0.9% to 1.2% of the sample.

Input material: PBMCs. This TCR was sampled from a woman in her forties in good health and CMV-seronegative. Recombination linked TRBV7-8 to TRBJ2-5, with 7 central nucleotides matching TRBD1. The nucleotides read TGTGCCAGCAGCTTAACTCGGACAGGTCGACAAGAGACCCAGTACTTC. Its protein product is CASSLTRTGRQETQYF.